This TCR beta chain stems from a study of T cell responses to AZD1222 COVID-19 vaccine. The protocol was immunoSEQ multiplex PCR, while the TCRdb copy is restricted to in-frame clones and leaves out a portion. The sample has fewer than 120,000 clones; about 95% are singletons. Second doses were pooled across both intervals (about 4 or about 12 weeks). The sequence was obtained from an adult who received the AZD1222 COVID-19 vaccine. The source material was peripheral blood, sampled 28 days after the second AZD1222 dose.

The CDR3 DNA follows: TGTGCTAGTGGTTTGGTACCCGGGAGCTCCTATAATTCACCCCTCCACTTT. Its translation is CASGLVPGSSYNSPLHF. The rearrangement uses TRBV12-5 and TRBJ1-6; D is undetermined. Germline loops: CDR1 LGHNT, CDR2 FRNRAP. This CDR3 is 17 amino acids long. The V gene lost 0 bases and the J gene lost 0 bases, with 9 bases spanning the gap.